The TCR beta chain described here comes from a study of CD8 T cells in Susac syndrome. This CDR3 comprises 15 residues. Germline CDR1 reads MRHNA; CDR2 reads SNTAGT. V was pared by 4 bases and J by 1 base, with 0 bases of the junction left unmatched. With random hexamers, reverse transcription was performed on 0.5 to 1 ug of RNA. TCRdb passed the immunoSEQ multiplex PCR reads through MiXCR, listing each CDR3 protein once. This sample carries about 2,600 distinct CDR3 sequences, less than 85% of them seen once, and the ten largest clones take just under 20%. Staining for CD27 and CD45RA defined the memory subsets used in TEMRA sorting. The cells that were sequenced included both total CD8+ cells and sorted CD8+ TEMRA cells. Negative isolation yielded the CD8+ and CD4+ T cells, while FACS enriched the TEMRA cells.

The TCR comes from a human donor with Susac syndrome. The sequenced sample was CD8+ TEMRA cells from PBMCs. Subset specified: FACS-sorted terminally differentiated effector memory CD8+ T cells re-expressing CD45RA (CD8+ TEMRA). This chain joins TRBV6-4 and TRBJ2-3, with 12 bases aligning to TRBD2. CDR3 region: CASSGTSGGTDTQYF. CDR3 nucleotides: TGTGCCAGCAGTGGGACTAGCGGGGGCACAGATACGCAGTATTTT.